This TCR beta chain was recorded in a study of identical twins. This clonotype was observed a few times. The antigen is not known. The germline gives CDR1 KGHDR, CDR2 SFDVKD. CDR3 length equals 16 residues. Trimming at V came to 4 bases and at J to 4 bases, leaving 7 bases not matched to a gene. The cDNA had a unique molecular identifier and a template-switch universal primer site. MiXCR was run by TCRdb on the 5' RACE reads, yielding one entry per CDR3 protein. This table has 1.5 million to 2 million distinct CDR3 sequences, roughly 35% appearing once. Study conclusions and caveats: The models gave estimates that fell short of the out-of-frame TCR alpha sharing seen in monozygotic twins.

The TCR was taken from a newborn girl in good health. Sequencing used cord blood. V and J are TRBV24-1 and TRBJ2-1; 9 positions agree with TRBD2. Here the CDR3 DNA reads TGTGCCACCAGTGAGGGGACTAGCCATTTTTACAATGAGCAGTTCTTC. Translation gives CATSEGTSHFYNEQFF.